This TCR beta chain was recorded in a study of cytomegalovirus exposure and HLA in healthy donors. V was trimmed by 6 bases and J by 5 bases, leaving 10 bases between them. The germline CDR1 and CDR2 sequences are SNHLY and FYNNEI. This CDR3 is built from 12 residues. In the PCR, 60 Vbeta and 13 Jbeta primers were used. Assay: immunoSEQ multiplex PCR; the TCRdb copy retains only in-frame clones and omits some. The sample totals about 120,000 clones. The TCR was taken from a middle-aged man in good health and CMV-seropositive. The rearrangement links TRBV2 to TRBJ2-5, with a weak D call TRBD2 (7 bases). The sequencing sample was made of PBMCs. CDR3 protein: CASRQGGETQYF. CDR3 nucleotides: TGTGCCAGCAGACAGGGAGGGGAGACCCAGTACTTC.